This TCR beta chain was sequenced during a study of tumor and adjacent non-tumor tissue in lung cancer. Study-level points and caveats: Normal lung showed higher cumulative top 100 clone frequency than tumor.

The library came from three nested PCR rounds adapted from ARM-PCR protocols. TCRdb re-derived calls from the multiplex PCR reads in MiXCR, one entry per CDR3 protein. The table includes around 50,000 distinct CDR3 sequences, 64% detected once. The CDR3 covers 16 residues. Germline V gives CDR1 MNHEY, CDR2 SVGAGI. RNA was extracted from bulk tissue without any cell sorting. Distant lung tissue was collected more than 3 cm away from the tumor edge. Newly diagnosed lung cancer patients had thoracic surgery in China, August–November 2014, without prior chemotherapy. Turning to this clonotype: Its target is not known. Because it lacks the conserved phenylalanine or tryptophan at the end, this CDR3 is likely a read error.

The rearrangement links TRBV6-5 to TRBJ1-2; 8 positions agree with TRBD1. This TCR was sampled from a woman aged 65 to 85 with non-small cell lung cancer. Material: distant non-tumor lung tissue. The CDR3 nucleotides are TGTGCCAGGAGTTATCAAACCGGGACAGGTCACTATGGCTACACCCTC. It specifies CARSYQTGTGHYGYTL.